These 2 T cell receptor beta chains came from one sample sequenced in a study of a mutant IDH1 vaccine in newly diagnosed glioma. What these receptors recognize is not known. Clones were read by immunoSEQ multiplex PCR, and TCRdb kept only the in-frame ones, dropping some. The table lists around 84,000 clones, 75% to 85% of them singletons. Stated time point: week 47, end of study. Each dose delivered 300 ug of mutant IDH1 20-mer peptide subcutaneously with imiquimod. Sequencing was performed on PBMCs, taken from a glioma patient whose treatment included an IDH1 peptide vaccine. The receptor set was obtained from a man between 40 and 49 years old with glioma.

V usage is TRBV18 and J usage is TRBJ2-3; 16 nucleotides line up with TRBD2. V gave up 3 bases and J gave up 4 bases; unmatched junction bases: 7. There are 18 residues in the CDR3. CDR1 is KGHSH and CDR2 is LQKENI in the germline V gene. CDR3 nucleotide sequence: TGTGCCAGCTCACCGATCCCGGGACTAGCGGGGGGGCCAGATACGCAGTATTTT. As protein: CASSPIPGLAGGPDTQYF. The whole variable domain, remainder taken from reference TRBV18 and TRBJ2-3, is NAGVMQNPRHLVRRRGQEARLRCSPMKGHSHVYWYRQLPEEGLKFMVYLQKENIIDESGMPKERFSAEFPKEGPSILRIQQVVRGDSAAYFCASSPIPGLAGGPDTQYFGPGTRLTVL.

This clone was counted once. CDR3 residues: CASSENRENIQYF. In nucleotides, the CDR3 is TGTGCCAGCAGTGAAAACAGGGAAAACATTCAGTACTTC. The genes are TRBV6-1 and TRBJ2-4; tentative D call: TRBD1 (6 bases). Per germline, CDR1 MNHNS and CDR2 SASEGT. The CDR3 totals 13 residues. V was pared by 2 bases and J by 5 bases, with 7 bases between.